The clone carrying this T cell receptor (beta chain) was detected only a few times. The germline CDR1 and CDR2 sequences are SGHTA and FQGNSA. V was clipped by 1 base and J by 8 bases, with 9 bases between them. The length of the CDR3 is 13 residues. The data were obtained in a study of identical twins. From the 5' RACE reads, TCRdb called clonotypes with MiXCR, one entry per CDR3 protein. Seen here are a few hundred thousand distinct CDR3 sequences, 6% to 7% observed once, and the top ten hold roughly 14%. The sample was also reused in another study, on T cells expressing NK-cell markers. That work adds: An anti-gamma-delta TCR antibody restricted sorting to alpha-beta TCR T cells in several experiments. Of the CD8+ T cell pool in six donors, roughly 1.0-8% was accounted for by dominant NKG2C+ clonotypes.

Sample: CD8+ T cells sorted from blood. The TCR was taken from a woman younger than 35 in good health. The V and J genes are TRBV7-2 and TRBJ1-5, with D hard to call. The CDR3 sequence is CASSLVPREPQHF. The CDR3 DNA reads TGTGCCAGCAGCTTAGTACCGAGGGAGCCCCAGCATTTT.